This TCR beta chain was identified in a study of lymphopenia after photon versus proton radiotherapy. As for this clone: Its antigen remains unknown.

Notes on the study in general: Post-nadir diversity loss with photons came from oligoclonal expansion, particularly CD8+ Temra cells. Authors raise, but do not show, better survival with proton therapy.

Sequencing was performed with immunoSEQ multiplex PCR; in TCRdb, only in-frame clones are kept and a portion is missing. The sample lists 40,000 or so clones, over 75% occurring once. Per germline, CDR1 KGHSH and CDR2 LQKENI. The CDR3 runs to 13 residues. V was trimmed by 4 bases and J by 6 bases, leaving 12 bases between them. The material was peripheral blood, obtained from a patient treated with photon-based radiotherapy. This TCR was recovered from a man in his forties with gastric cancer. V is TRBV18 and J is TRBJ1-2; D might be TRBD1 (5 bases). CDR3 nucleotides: TGTGCCAGCTCACTCCAAGGGGCCAATGGCTACACCTTC. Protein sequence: CASSLQGANGYTF. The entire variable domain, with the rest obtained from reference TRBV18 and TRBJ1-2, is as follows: NAGVMQNPRHLVRRRGQEARLRCSPMKGHSHVYWYRQLPEEGLKFMVYLQKENIIDESGMPKERFSAEFPKEGPSILRIQQVVRGDSAAYFCASSLQGANGYTFGSGTRLTVV.